This paragraph covers one T cell receptor (beta chain) sequence. Its antigen is still unknown. Libraries were prepared by immunoSEQ multiplex PCR; TCRdb keeps only in-frame clonotypes and omits some of them. The sample shows roughly 170,000 clones, around 81% of them seen only once. The CDR3 sequence is 16 residues long. The V and J ends lost 4 bases and 4 bases respectively, with 17 bases between them. Germline V gives CDR1 MNHEY, CDR2 SVGAGI. These data come from a study of cytomegalovirus exposure and HLA in healthy donors. Study-wide results and caveats: It was 164 TCR beta chains that were listed as cytomegalovirus-associated.

The sample was PBMCs. The sequence was obtained from a woman between 18 and 30 years old in good health and CMV-seropositive. This chain connects TRBV6-5 to TRBJ1-5, with a possible D match to TRBD1 (6 bases). Here the CDR3 reads CASSLAAPQGNQPQHF. CDR3 sequence (DNA): TGTGCCAGCAGTTTGGCGGCCCCCCAGGGGAATCAGCCCCAGCATTTT.